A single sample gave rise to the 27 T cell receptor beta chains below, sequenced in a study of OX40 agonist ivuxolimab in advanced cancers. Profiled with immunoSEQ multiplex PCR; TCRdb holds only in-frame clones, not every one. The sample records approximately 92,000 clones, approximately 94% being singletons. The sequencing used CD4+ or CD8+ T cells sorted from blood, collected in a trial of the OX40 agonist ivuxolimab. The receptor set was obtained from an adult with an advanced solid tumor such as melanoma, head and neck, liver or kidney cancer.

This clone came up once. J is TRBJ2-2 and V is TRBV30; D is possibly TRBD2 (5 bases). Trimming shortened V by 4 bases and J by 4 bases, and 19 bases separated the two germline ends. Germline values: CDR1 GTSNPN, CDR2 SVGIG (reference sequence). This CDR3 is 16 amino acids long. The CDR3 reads CAWNPLRPGGTGELFF. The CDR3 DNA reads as TGTGCCTGGAACCCTTTGCGGCCCGGAGGCACCGGGGAGCTGTTTTTT.

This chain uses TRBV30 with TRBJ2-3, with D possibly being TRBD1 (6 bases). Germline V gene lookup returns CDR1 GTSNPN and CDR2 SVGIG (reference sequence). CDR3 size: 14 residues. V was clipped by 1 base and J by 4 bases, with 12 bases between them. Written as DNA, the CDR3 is TGTGCCTGGAGTGCAGGGGTGGGGTCAGATACGCAGTATTTT. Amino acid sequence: CAWSAGVGSDTQYF. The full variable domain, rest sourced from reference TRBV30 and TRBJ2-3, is SQTIHQWPATLVQPVGSPLSLECTVEGTSNPNLYWYRQAAGRGLQLLFYSVGIGQISSEVPQNLSASRPQDRQFILSSKKLLLSDSGFYLCAWSAGVGSDTQYFGPGTRLTVL.

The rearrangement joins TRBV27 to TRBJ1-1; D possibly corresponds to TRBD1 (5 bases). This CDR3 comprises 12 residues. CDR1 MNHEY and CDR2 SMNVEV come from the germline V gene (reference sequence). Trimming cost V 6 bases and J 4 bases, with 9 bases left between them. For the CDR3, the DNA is TGTGCCAGCAGCAGAAGGGGCACTGAAGCTTTCTTT. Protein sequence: CASSRRGTEAFF.

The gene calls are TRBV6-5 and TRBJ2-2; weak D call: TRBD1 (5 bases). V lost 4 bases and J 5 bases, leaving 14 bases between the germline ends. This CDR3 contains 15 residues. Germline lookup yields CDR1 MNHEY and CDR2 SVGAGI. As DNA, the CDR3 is TGTGCCAGCAGTTCCCCGAGCAGGGCGACCGGGGAGCTGTTTTTT. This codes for CASSSPSRATGELFF.

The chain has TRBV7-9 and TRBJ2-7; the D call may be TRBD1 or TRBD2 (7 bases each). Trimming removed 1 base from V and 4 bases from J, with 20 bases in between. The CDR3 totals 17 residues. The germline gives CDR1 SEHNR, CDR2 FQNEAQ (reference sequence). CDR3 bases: TGTGCCAGCAGCTTAGAGTTCCAGGGGGGGCGCGTGTACGAGCAGTACTTC. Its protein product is CASSLEFQGGRVYEQYF.

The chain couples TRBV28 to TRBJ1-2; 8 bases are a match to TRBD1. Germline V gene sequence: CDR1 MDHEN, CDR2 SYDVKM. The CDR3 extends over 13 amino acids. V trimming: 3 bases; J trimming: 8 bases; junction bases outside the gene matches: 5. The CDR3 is CASSFWTGQGYTF. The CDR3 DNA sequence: TGTGCCAGCAGTTTCTGGACAGGGCAAGGCTACACCTTC.

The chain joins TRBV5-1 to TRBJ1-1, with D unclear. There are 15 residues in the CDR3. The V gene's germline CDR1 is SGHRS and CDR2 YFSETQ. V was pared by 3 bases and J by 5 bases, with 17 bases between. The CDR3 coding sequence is TGCGCCAGCAGCTCTCTTTACGGCCTGGATACTGAAGCTTTCTTT. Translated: CASSSLYGLDTEAFF.

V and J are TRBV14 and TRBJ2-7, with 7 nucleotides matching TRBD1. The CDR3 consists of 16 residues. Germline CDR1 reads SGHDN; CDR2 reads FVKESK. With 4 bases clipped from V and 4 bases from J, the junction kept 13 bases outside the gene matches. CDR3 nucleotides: TGTGCCAGCAGCCCCTACGAGAGGGACAGCGATTACGAGCAGTACTTC. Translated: CASSPYERDSDYEQYF.

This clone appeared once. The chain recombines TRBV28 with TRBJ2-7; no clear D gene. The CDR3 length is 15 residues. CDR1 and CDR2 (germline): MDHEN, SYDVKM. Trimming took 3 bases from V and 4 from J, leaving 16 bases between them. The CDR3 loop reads CASSFGLLYEYEQYF. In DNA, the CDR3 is TGTGCCAGCAGTTTTGGTCTCCTGTACGAGTACGAGCAGTACTTC. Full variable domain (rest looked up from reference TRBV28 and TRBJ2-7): DVKVTQSSRYLVKRTGEKVFLECVQDMDHENMFWYRQDPGLGLRLIYFSYDVKMKEKGDIPEGYSVSREKKERFSLILESASTNQTSMYLCASSFGLLYEYEQYFGPGTRLTVT.

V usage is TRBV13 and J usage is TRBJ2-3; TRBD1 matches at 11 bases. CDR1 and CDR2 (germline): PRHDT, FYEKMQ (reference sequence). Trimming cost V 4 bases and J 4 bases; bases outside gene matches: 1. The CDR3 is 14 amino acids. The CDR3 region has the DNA TGTGCCAGCAGCTGGGGACAGGGGGCAGATACGCAGTATTTT. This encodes CASSWGQGADTQYF. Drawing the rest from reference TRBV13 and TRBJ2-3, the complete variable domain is AAGVIQSPRHLIKEKRETATLKCYPIPRHDTVYWYQQGPGQDPQFLISFYEKMQSDKGSIPDRFSAQQFSDYHSELNMSSLELGDSALYFCASSWGQGADTQYFGPGTRLTVL.

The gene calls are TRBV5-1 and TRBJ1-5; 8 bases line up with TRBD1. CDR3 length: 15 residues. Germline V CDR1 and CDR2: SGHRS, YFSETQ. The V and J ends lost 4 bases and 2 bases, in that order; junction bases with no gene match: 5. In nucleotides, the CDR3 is TGCGCCAGCAGCACGGACAGGGTAGGCAATCAGCCCCAGCATTTT. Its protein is CASSTDRVGNQPQHF.

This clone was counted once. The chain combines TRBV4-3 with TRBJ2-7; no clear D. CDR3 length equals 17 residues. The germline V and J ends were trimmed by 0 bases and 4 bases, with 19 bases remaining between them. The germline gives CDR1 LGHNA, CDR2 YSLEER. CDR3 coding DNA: TGCGCCAGCAGCCAAGATGTAGTCCCTGAGGCTCTTTACGAGCAGTACTTC. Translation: CASSQDVVPEALYEQYF.

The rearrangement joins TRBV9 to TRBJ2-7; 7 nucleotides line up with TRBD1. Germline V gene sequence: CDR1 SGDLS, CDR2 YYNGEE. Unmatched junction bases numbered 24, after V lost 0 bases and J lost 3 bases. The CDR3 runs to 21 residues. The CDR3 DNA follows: TGTGCCAGCAGCGTAGTCCGTAACCCAGTTGACAGGGACGTTGTCCTCTACGAGCAGTACTTC. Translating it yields CASSVVRNPVDRDVVLYEQYF.

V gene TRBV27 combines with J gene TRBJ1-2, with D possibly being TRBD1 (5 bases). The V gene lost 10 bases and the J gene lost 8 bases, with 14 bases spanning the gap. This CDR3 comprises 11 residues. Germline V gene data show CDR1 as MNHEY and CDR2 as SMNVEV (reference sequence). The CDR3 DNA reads TGTGCCAAATTCAGGGTCGGGGGCTACACCTTC. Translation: CAKFRVGGYTF.

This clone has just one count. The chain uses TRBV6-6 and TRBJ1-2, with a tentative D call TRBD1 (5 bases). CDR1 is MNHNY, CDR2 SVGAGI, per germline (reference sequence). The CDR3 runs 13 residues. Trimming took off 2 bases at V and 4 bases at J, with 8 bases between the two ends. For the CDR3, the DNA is TGTGCCAGCAGTTACGAAACAGGCTATGGCTACACCTTC. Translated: CASSYETGYGYTF.

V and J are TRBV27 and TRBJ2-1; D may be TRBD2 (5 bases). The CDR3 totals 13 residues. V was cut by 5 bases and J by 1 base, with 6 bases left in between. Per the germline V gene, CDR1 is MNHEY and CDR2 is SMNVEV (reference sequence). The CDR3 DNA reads TGTGCCAGCAGTGGACTGTCCTACAATGAGCAGTTCTTC. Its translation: CASSGLSYNEQFF.

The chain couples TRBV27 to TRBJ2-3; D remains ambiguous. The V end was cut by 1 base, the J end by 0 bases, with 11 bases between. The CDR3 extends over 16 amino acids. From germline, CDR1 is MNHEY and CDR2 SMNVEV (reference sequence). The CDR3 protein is CASSLLAGTSTDTQYF. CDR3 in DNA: TGTGCCAGCAGTTTATTAGCAGGAACTAGCACAGATACGCAGTATTTT.

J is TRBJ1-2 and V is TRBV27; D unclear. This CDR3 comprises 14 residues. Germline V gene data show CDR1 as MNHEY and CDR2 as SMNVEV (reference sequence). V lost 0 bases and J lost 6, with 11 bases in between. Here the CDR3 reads CASSLSLDANGYTF. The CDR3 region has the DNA TGTGCCAGCAGTTTATCGCTCGACGCTAATGGCTACACCTTC.

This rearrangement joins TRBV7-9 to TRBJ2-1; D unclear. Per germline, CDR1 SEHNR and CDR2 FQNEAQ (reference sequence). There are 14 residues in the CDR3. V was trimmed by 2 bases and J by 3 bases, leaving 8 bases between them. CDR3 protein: CASSLLGRYNEQFF. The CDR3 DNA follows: TGTGCCAGCAGCTTACTGGGTCGCTACAATGAGCAGTTCTTC.

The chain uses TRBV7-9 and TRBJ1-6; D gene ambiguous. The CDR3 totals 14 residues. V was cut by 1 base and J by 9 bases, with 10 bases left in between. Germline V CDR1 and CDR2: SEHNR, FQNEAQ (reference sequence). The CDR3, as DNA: TGTGCCAGCAGCTTAGAGGGTAGAGGTTCACCCCTCCACTTT. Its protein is CASSLEGRGSPLHF.

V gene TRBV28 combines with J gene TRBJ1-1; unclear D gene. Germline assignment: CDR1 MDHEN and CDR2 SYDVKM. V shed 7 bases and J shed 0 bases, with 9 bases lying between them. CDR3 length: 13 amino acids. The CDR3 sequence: CASKGSMNTEAFF. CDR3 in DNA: TGTGCCAGCAAAGGGAGCATGAACACTGAAGCTTTCTTT.

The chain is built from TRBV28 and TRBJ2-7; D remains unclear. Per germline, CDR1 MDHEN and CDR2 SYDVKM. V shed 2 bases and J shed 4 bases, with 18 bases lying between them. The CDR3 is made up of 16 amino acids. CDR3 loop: CASSLGKPASGYEQYF. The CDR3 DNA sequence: TGTGCCAGCAGTTTAGGGAAGCCAGCGTCCGGGTACGAGCAGTACTTC.

As DNA, the CDR3 is TGTGCCAGCAGCATAGGGCGAGGGACCCAGTACTTC. This encodes CASSIGRGTQYF. The chain recombines TRBV5-6 with TRBJ2-5, with no clear D. The CDR3 has 12 amino acids. Germline assignment: CDR1 SGHDT and CDR2 YYEEEE. V was pared by 4 bases and J by 7 bases, with 11 bases between.

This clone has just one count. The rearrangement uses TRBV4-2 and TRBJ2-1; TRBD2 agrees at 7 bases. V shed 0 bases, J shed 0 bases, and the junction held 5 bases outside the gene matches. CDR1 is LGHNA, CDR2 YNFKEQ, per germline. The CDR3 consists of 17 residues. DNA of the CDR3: TGTGCCAGCAGCCAAGATCTAGCGGAGTTCTCCTACAATGAGCAGTTCTTC. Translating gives CASSQDLAEFSYNEQFF.

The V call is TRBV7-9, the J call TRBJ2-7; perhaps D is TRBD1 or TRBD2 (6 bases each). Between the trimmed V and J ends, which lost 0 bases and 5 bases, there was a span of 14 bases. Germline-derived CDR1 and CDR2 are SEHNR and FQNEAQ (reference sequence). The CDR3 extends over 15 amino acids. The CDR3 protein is CASSLAGGAGDEQYF. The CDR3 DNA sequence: TGTGCCAGCAGCTTAGCAGGCGGGGCAGGGGACGAGCAGTACTTC.

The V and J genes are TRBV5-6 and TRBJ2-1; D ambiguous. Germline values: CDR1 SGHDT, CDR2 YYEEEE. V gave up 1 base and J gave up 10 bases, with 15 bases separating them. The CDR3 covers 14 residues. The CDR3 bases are TGTGCCAGCAGCTTGCTCCGCTCGCTTGAGGAGCAGTTCTTC. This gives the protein CASSLLRSLEEQFF.

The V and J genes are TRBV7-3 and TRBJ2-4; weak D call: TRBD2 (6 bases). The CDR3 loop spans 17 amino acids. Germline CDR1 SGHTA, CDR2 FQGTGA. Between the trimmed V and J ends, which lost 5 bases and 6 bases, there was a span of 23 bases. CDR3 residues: CASSPGLGTGGVNIQYF. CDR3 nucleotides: TGTGCCAGCAGCCCCGGGTTGGGAACCGGAGGGGTAAACATTCAGTACTTC.